These 31 T cell receptor beta chains originate from one sample sequenced in a study of identical twins. MiXCR, applied by TCRdb to the 5' RACE reads, yields one record per CDR3 protein. Of about 490,000 distinct CDR3 sequences listed, roughly 15% are singletons. Separately, the same data were catalogued under a study of yellow fever vaccine responses in identical twins.

Sequences were obtained from CD4+ T cells sorted from blood. The receptors stem from a woman under 30 in good health.

The rearrangement joins TRBV2 to TRBJ2-3; no definite D call. Trimming cost V 4 bases and J 2 bases, with 13 bases left between them. CDR3 length: 15 amino acids. Germline CDR1 and CDR2: SNHLY and FYNNEI. The CDR3 DNA is TGTGCCAGCAGTGGGGCGCTAGTACTCACAGATACGCAGTATTTT. Amino acid sequence: CASSGALVLTDTQYF.

CDR3 coding DNA: TGCGCCAGCAGCTTGCGGACTAGCGGGTTACAAGAGACCCAGTACTTC. Protein sequence: CASSLRTSGLQETQYF. V is TRBV5-1 and J is TRBJ2-5; 11 positions agree with TRBD2. Germline V lookup: CDR1 SGHRS, CDR2 YFSETQ. This CDR3 comprises 16 residues. V was clipped by 1 base and J by 2 bases; unmatched bases: 4.

The V and J genes are TRBV29-1 and TRBJ2-3; D is unresolved. V lost 3 bases, J lost 0 bases, and 10 bases lay in between. This CDR3 region has 14 residues. Looked up from germline, CDR1 is SQVTM and CDR2 is ANQGSEA. The CDR3 DNA sequence: TGCAGCGTTGAGGATTTTTCGAGCACAGATACGCAGTATTTT. Its protein product is CSVEDFSSTDTQYF.

The chain combines TRBV20-1 with TRBJ2-3, with 8 bases matching TRBD2. V lost 0 bases and J lost 2; bases outside the gene matches: 10. The CDR3 runs to 17 residues. CDR1 is DFQATT and CDR2 is SNEGSKA in the germline V gene (reference sequence). For the CDR3, the DNA is TGCAGTGCTAGAGATCCGGCGGCGGGGGGAGACACAGATACGCAGTATTTT. This sequence encodes CSARDPAAGGDTDTQYF.

This sequence joins TRBV11-2 and TRBJ2-5, with 7 nucleotides matching TRBD1. The germline V gene has CDR1 SGHAT and CDR2 FQNNGV. The CDR3 has 14 amino acids. V shed 6 bases, J shed 4 bases, and the junction held 8 bases outside the gene matches. CDR3 DNA sequence: TGTGCCAGCAGACAAACAGGGGTGGGAGAGACCCAGTACTTC. It codes for CASRQTGVGETQYF. The entire variable domain, with the rest obtained from reference TRBV11-2 and TRBJ2-5, is as follows: EAGVAQSPRYKIIEKRQSVAFWCNPISGHATLYWYQQILGQGPKLLIQFQNNGVVDDSQLPKDRFSAERLKGVDSTLKIQPAKLEDSAVYLCASRQTGVGETQYFGPGTRLLVL.

V and J are TRBV5-5 and TRBJ2-1; D is possibly TRBD2 (6 bases). This CDR3 has 12 residues. Germline V gene lookup returns CDR1 SGHKS and CDR2 YYEKEE (reference sequence). Trimming cost V 4 bases and J 10 bases, with 12 bases left between them. CDR3 sequence: CASSAGLGEQFF. The CDR3 nucleotides read TGTGCCAGCAGCGCGGGACTGGGCGAGCAGTTCTTC.

V is TRBV12-3 or TRBV12-4 and J is TRBJ2-7; the D gene could be TRBD1 or TRBD2 (6 bases each). Trimming left V 5 bases short and J 5 bases short, with 19 bases between. The CDR3 is made up of 15 amino acids. The CDR3 loop is CASSRGAGYAHEQYF. Written as DNA, the CDR3 is TGTGCCAGCAGTAGGGGGGCCGGGTATGCCCACGAGCAGTACTTC.

The CDR3 sequence is CSVGRDRADTQYF. CDR3 nucleotides: TGCAGCGTTGGGCGGGACAGGGCAGATACGCAGTATTTT. The chain employs TRBV29-1 and TRBJ2-3, with 9 bases lining up with TRBD1. The CDR3 runs 13 residues. In germline, CDR1 is SQVTM, CDR2 ANQGSEA. Germline trimming cut 4 bases from V and 4 bases from J; bases unmatched to any gene: 3.

The chain combines TRBV7-3 with TRBJ2-2; the match to TRBD2 covers 8 bases. The CDR3 contains 16 residues. Germline V lookup: CDR1 SGHTA, CDR2 FQGTGA. With V trimmed by 6 bases and J by 5 bases, 11 bases remained unmatched. In DNA, the CDR3 is TGTGCCAGCAGTTATAGCGGGACCGGAGGTACCGGGGAGCTGTTTTTT. This sequence encodes CASSYSGTGGTGELFF.

The J gene is TRBJ2-7, the V gene TRBV18; D gene uncertain. Germline V gives CDR1 KGHSH, CDR2 LQKENI. V lost 3 bases and J 6 bases, leaving 15 bases between the germline ends. This CDR3 is built from 14 residues. CDR3 bases: TGTGCCAGCTCACCCACGGGTCGTTTGGGCGAGCAGTACTTC. It specifies CASSPTGRLGEQYF.

This clonotype was picked up a small number of times. The CDR3 loop reads CASSPRGENPFF. CDR3 coding DNA: TGCGCCAGCAGCCCCCGGGGGGAGAATCCGTTCTTC. The V call is TRBV5-1, the J call TRBJ2-1, with 7 bases matching TRBD2. Germline values: CDR1 SGHRS, CDR2 YFSETQ. CDR3 size: 12 residues. Losses at the gene ends were 4 bases for V and 15 bases for J; bases not matched to a gene: 10.

This clonotype was detected only a few times. This sequence joins TRBV6-2 or TRBV6-3 and TRBJ1-2; D not certain. The CDR3 has 12 residues. V was pared by 0 bases and J by 7 bases, with 6 bases between. Germline V gene lookup returns CDR1 MNHEY and CDR2 SVGEGT. The CDR3, as DNA: TGTGCCAGCAGTTACTCGCAGCGTGGCTACACCTTC. It translates to CASSYSQRGYTF.

The chain links TRBV20-1 to TRBJ1-5, with D perhaps TRBD1 (6 bases). V was pared by 5 bases and J by 0 bases, with 11 bases between. This CDR3 is built from 14 residues. CDR1 DFQATT and CDR2 SNEGSKA come from the germline V gene (reference sequence). The chain's CDR3 is CSAGGTLSNQPQHF. The DNA of the CDR3 is TGCAGTGCTGGGGGGACACTTAGCAATCAGCCCCAGCATTTT.

This chain links TRBV3-1 with TRBJ2-1; D is tentatively TRBD1 or TRBD2 (5 bases each). Trimming removed 4 bases from V and 7 bases from J, with 14 bases in between. The CDR3 loop spans 14 amino acids. Germline CDR1 is LGHDT and CDR2 is YNNKEL (reference sequence). As DNA, the CDR3 is TGTGCCAGCAGCCTACTAGAAGGGACGAATGAGCAGTTCTTC. It is translated as CASSLLEGTNEQFF.

The chain uses TRBV20-1 and TRBJ1-4; no reliable D call. Germline V gene sequence: CDR1 DFQATT, CDR2 SNEGSKA (reference sequence). This CDR3 is 16 amino acids long. The V end was cut by 0 bases, the J end by 8 bases, with 19 bases between. The CDR3: CSAREAPIVSSEKLFF. The CDR3 DNA follows: TGCAGTGCTAGAGAGGCTCCCATTGTCAGTTCCGAAAAACTGTTTTTT.

This clonotype was picked up a small number of times. The chain is built from TRBV29-1 and TRBJ2-7; possible D gene TRBD2, 5 bases. This CDR3 comprises 12 residues. Germline loops: CDR1 SQVTM, CDR2 ANQGSEA. The ends were cut back, 2 bases at V and 5 bases at J, with 10 bases in the middle. CDR3 sequence reads: CSVERGIDEQYF. For the CDR3, the DNA is TGCAGCGTTGAAAGAGGGATAGACGAGCAGTACTTC.

The chain employs TRBV7-9 and TRBJ2-3; maybe TRBD1 (5 bases). Trimming stripped 3 bases from V and 2 bases from J, with 9 bases between. The CDR3 has 14 amino acids. Per the germline V gene, CDR1 is SEHNR and CDR2 is FQNEAQ (reference sequence). The chain's CDR3 is CASSLTTDTDTQYF. CDR3 coding DNA: TGTGCCAGCAGCTTGACGACAGACACAGATACGCAGTATTTT.

The CDR3 reads CAIRDRVFFSSLAFF. CDR3 DNA: TGTGCCATCAGGGACAGGGTCTTTTTTTCCTCTCTGGCTTTCTTT. This chain joins TRBV10-3 and TRBJ1-1, with TRBD1 matching 8 bases. V was pared by 6 bases and J by 11 bases, with 17 bases of the junction left unmatched. The germline gives CDR1 ENHRY, CDR2 SYGVKD. The CDR3 contains 15 residues.

The chain employs TRBV12-3 or TRBV12-4 and TRBJ2-1; 8 nucleotides agree with TRBD1. V shed 2 bases, J shed 8 bases, and the junction held 5 bases outside the gene matches. The CDR3 covers 14 residues. Here the CDR3 reads CASSLWADRDEQFF. The CDR3 nucleotides are TGTGCCAGCAGTTTATGGGCGGACAGGGATGAGCAGTTCTTC.

This chain uses TRBV19 with TRBJ2-7; TRBD2 aligns across 16 bases. The CDR3 is made up of 17 amino acids. With 7 bases clipped from V and 3 bases from J, the junction kept 9 bases outside the gene matches. Looked up from germline, CDR1 is LNHDA and CDR2 is SQIVND (reference sequence). The CDR3 coding sequence is TGTGCCAGTACCGCCGGGACTAGCGGGAGGGCCCGCTACGAGCAGTACTTC. This sequence encodes CASTAGTSGRARYEQYF. Complete variable domain (other parts from reference TRBV19 and TRBJ2-7): DGGITQSPKYLFRKEGQNVTLSCEQNLNHDAMYWYRQDPGQGLRLIYYSQIVNDFQKGDIAEGYSVSREKKESFPLTVTSAQKNPTAFYLCASTAGTSGRARYEQYFGPGTRLTVT.

The chain recombines TRBV5-1 with TRBJ2-7, with 8 bases that match TRBD1. Trimming at V came to 4 bases and at J to 3 bases, leaving 6 bases not matched to a gene. There are 14 residues in the CDR3. The germline V gene encodes CDR1 SGHRS and CDR2 YFSETQ. CDR3 sequence reads: CASSDGQGDYEQYF. In DNA, the CDR3 is TGCGCCAGCAGCGACGGACAGGGAGACTACGAGCAGTACTTC.

This clonotype was detected only a few times. The CDR3 DNA follows: TGTGCCAGCTCACCAACAGCGACAGGGGGCTACGGAGATACGCAGTATTTT. It translates to CASSPTATGGYGDTQYF. The V call is TRBV18, the J call TRBJ2-3, with 10 bases matching TRBD1. With V trimmed by 2 bases and J by 5 bases, 10 bases remained unmatched. CDR3 length: 17 residues. Germline assignment: CDR1 KGHSH and CDR2 LQKENI.

The rearrangement links TRBV20-1 to TRBJ2-1, with D unresolved. The germline V gene has CDR1 DFQATT and CDR2 SNEGSKA (reference sequence). The CDR3 length is 15 residues. Trimming stripped 1 base from V and 3 bases from J, with 13 bases between. The CDR3 DNA reads as TGCAGTGCTAGAGGAGCTAGGGAAGGCTACAATGAGCAGTTCTTC. It codes for CSARGAREGYNEQFF.

V usage is TRBV12-3 or TRBV12-4 and J usage is TRBJ2-7; unclear D gene. CDR3 length: 15 amino acids. Between the trimmed V and J ends, which lost 1 base and 7 bases, there was a span of 17 bases. DNA of the CDR3: TGTGCCAGCAGTTTAGGGTGGGCGAGGATAGGAGAGCAGTACTTC. Translation: CASSLGWARIGEQYF.

This clonotype showed up just a few times. This chain links TRBV20-1 with TRBJ1-1; D remains unclear. The CDR3 is 15 amino acids. Germline V CDR1 and CDR2: DFQATT, SNEGSKA (reference sequence). Trimming pared 7 bases from V and 2 bases from J, leaving 20 bases between. The CDR3 nucleotides are TGCAGTGTTAGCTTTAGTTCTGGGTTAAACACTGAAGCTTTCTTT. Amino acids: CSVSFSSGLNTEAFF.

This clonotype was detected only a few times. The chain joins TRBV7-8 to TRBJ2-7; 7 bases map to TRBD2. CDR1 is SGHVS and CDR2 is FQNEAQ in the germline V gene. V lost 3 bases and J lost 3; bases outside the gene matches: 11. The CDR3 is 16 amino acids. The CDR3 loop is CASSFLLRGMGYEQYV. The CDR3 DNA reads TGTGCCAGCAGCTTCCTTCTGCGGGGGATGGGCTACGAGCAGTACGTC.

There are a few counts of this clonotype. The rearrangement joins TRBV3-1 to TRBJ1-1; D gene uncertain. This CDR3 has 12 amino acids. Germline CDR1 and CDR2: LGHDT and YNNKEL (reference sequence). V was trimmed by 3 bases and J by 5 bases, leaving 7 bases between them. CDR3 protein: CASSHGVTEAFF. CDR3 bases: TGTGCCAGCAGCCATGGGGTAACTGAAGCTTTCTTT.

This clonotype was seen more than once but under ten times. J is TRBJ2-1 and V is TRBV11-2; no definite D call. The CDR3 runs to 15 residues. The V gene lost 3 bases and the J gene lost 10 bases, with 19 bases spanning the gap. Germline V gene data show CDR1 as SGHAT and CDR2 as FQNNGV. The CDR3 loop is CASSFGWGRLGEQFF. CDR3 in DNA: TGTGCCAGCAGCTTTGGTTGGGGAAGATTGGGGGAGCAGTTCTTC.

This clonotype was recorded at least ten times. The chain is built from TRBV5-1 and TRBJ2-3; no definite D call. The CDR3 sequence is 14 residues long. V shed 1 base and J shed 2 bases, with 8 bases lying between them. Germline V gives CDR1 SGHRS, CDR2 YFSETQ. The CDR3 protein is CASSLRTDTDTQYF. The DNA of the CDR3 is TGCGCCAGCAGCTTGAGGACGGACACAGATACGCAGTATTTT.

V and J are TRBV7-1 and TRBJ2-1, with 9 positions matching TRBD1. TRBV7-1 falls under the ORF class, with uncertain function. The CDR3 extends over 23 amino acids. V was pared by 3 bases and J by 3 bases, with 27 bases of the junction left unmatched. This CDR3 is CASSSRSPRTGALGARRYNEQFF. The CDR3 DNA follows: TGTGCCAGCAGCTCCAGAAGCCCTAGGACAGGGGCCCTGGGGGCGCGACGCTACAATGAGCAGTTCTTC.

This clonotype has only a few counts. The chain uses TRBV5-1 and TRBJ2-1, with D unclear. In germline, CDR1 is SGHRS, CDR2 YFSETQ. The CDR3 loop spans 14 amino acids. Trimming removed 4 bases at V and 3 bases at J, with 11 bases between. CDR3 bases: TGCGCCAGCAGCCCGGATACAGACTACAATGAGCAGTTCTTC. It specifies CASSPDTDYNEQFF.